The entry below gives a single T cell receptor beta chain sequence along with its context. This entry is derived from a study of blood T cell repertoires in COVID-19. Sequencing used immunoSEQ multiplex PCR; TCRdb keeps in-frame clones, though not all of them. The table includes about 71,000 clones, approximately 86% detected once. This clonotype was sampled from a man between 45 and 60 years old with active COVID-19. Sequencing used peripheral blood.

Here the CDR3 reads CASSLGAGNYGYTF. The CDR3 DNA sequence: TGTGCCAGCAGCTTAGGGGCAGGGAACTATGGCTACACCTTC. The rearrangement uses TRBV7-8 and TRBJ1-2, with D tentatively TRBD1 (5 bases). The ends were cut back, 1 base at V and 2 bases at J, with 8 bases in the middle. This CDR3 region has 14 residues. The germline CDR1 and CDR2 sequences are SGHVS and FQNEAQ.